The 21 T cell receptor beta chains in this list originate from one sample, sequenced in a study of beta chain features in type 1 diabetes. The investigators reverse transcribed all of the isolated RNA, so they sequenced expressed TCRB transcripts. The repertoire was sequenced with immunoSEQ multiplex PCR; TCRdb's copy has only in-frame clones and lacks some. Among about 900,000 clones listed, roughly a sixth were seen once. The sequenced sample was naive CD4+ T cells from blood. The source of these receptors is a young woman in good health.

V and J are TRBV6-6 and TRBJ2-2, with D possibly being TRBD1 or TRBD2 (6 bases each). CDR1 is MNHNY, CDR2 SVGAGI, per germline (reference sequence). Trimming pared 4 bases from V and 6 bases from J, leaving 12 bases between. This CDR3 spans 14 amino acids. The CDR3, as DNA: TGTGCCAGCAGTTCTCCCCGGGGGCCCGGGGAGCTGTTTTTT. Translated: CASSSPRGPGELFF.

V is TRBV6-5 and J is TRBJ2-5; D is unclear. The CDR3 loop spans 15 amino acids. Germline loops: CDR1 MNHEY, CDR2 SVGAGI. V lost 0 bases, J lost 4 bases, and 12 bases lay in between. As DNA, the CDR3 is TGTGCCAGCAGTTACTCGTCCTCATGGGGAGAGACCCAGTACTTC. This encodes CASSYSSSWGETQYF.

The CDR3 is CASSYLAPNSYEQYF. The CDR3 DNA is TGCGCCAGCAGCTATCTAGCTCCTAACTCCTACGAGCAGTACTTC. V is TRBV5-1 and J is TRBJ2-7; possible D gene TRBD2, 5 bases. The CDR3 loop spans 15 amino acids. The germline CDR1 and CDR2 sequences are SGHRS and YFSETQ. Trimming removed 3 bases at V and 0 bases at J, with 13 bases between. The full variable domain, its missing parts supplied by reference TRBV5-1 and TRBJ2-7, is KAGVTQTPRYLIKTRGQQVTLSCSPISGHRSVSWYQQTPGQGLQFLFEYFSETQRNKGNFPGRFSGRQFSNSRSEMNVSTLELGDSALYLCASSYLAPNSYEQYFGPGTRLTVT.

There are a few counts of this clone. This chain uses TRBV7-3 with TRBJ2-3; a weak D match, TRBD2 (5 bases). The CDR3 loop spans 16 amino acids. CDR1 is SGHTA and CDR2 is FQGTGA in the germline V gene. V gave up 2 bases and J gave up 4 bases, with 16 bases separating them. The CDR3 is CASSLFPGVVPDTQYF. The CDR3 coding sequence is TGTGCCAGCAGCTTATTCCCCGGGGTAGTGCCAGATACGCAGTATTTT.

This chain joins TRBV5-1 and TRBJ2-2; 8 positions match TRBD1. J lost 0 bases, V lost 4 bases, and 5 bases had no gene match. CDR1 is SGHRS and CDR2 is YFSETQ in the germline V gene. This CDR3 contains 16 residues. DNA for the CDR3: TGCGCCAGCAGCCTCAGGGGGCTTACGAACACCGGGGAGCTGTTTTTT. It codes for CASSLRGLTNTGELFF. Full variable domain (outside the CDR3, taken from reference TRBV5-1 and TRBJ2-2): KAGVTQTPRYLIKTRGQQVTLSCSPISGHRSVSWYQQTPGQGLQFLFEYFSETQRNKGNFPGRFSGRQFSNSRSEMNVSTLELGDSALYLCASSLRGLTNTGELFFGEGSRLTVL.

CDR3 DNA: TGTGCCAGCAGCTTAGTCCCGACTAGCGGGATCACAGATACGCAGTATTTT. Translating gives CASSLVPTSGITDTQYF. The rearrangement links TRBV7-2 to TRBJ2-3; 11 positions agree with TRBD2. The CDR3 is 17 residues long. Trimming removed 1 base from V and 2 bases from J; junction bases left unmatched: 5. Germline V gene sequence: CDR1 SGHTA, CDR2 FQGNSA.

The J gene is TRBJ2-3, the V gene TRBV5-6; TRBD2 might be the D (6 bases). Germline V gives CDR1 SGHDT, CDR2 YYEEEE. Trimming removed 0 bases from V and 0 bases from J, with 8 bases in between. The CDR3 loop spans 15 amino acids. This CDR3 reads CASSLGGISTDTQYF. The CDR3 DNA reads as TGTGCCAGCAGCTTGGGCGGGATTAGCACAGATACGCAGTATTTT.

This rearrangement joins TRBV4-1 to TRBJ1-1; weak D call: TRBD1 (6 bases). Per germline, CDR1 MGHRA and CDR2 YSYEKL. CDR3 length: 16 residues. Trimming took off 3 bases at V and 3 bases at J, with 17 bases between the two ends. For the CDR3, the DNA is TGCGCCAGCAGCCAGACTTTGATACAGGGATACACTGAAGCTTTCTTT. Translated, it gives CASSQTLIQGYTEAFF.

V and J are TRBV7-2 and TRBJ2-7; D call uncertain. The CDR3 extends over 16 amino acids. Germline-derived CDR1 and CDR2 are SGHTA and FQGNSA. With 6 bases removed from V and 0 bases from J, the gap between germline ends came to 18 bases. The CDR3 coding sequence is TGTGCCAGCAGTTCAGGTCCCAGGATGGGCTCCTACGAGCAGTACTTC. Translation gives CASSSGPRMGSYEQYF.

The gene calls are TRBV10-3 and TRBJ1-2; 8 nucleotides align to TRBD1. Looked up from germline, CDR1 is ENHRY and CDR2 is SYGVKD. V shed 6 bases and J 4 bases; nucleotides not matched to a gene: 4. The CDR3 covers 13 residues. CDR3 in DNA: TGTGCCATCAGGGAAGGACAGGGCTATGGCTACACCTTC. Translating it yields CAIREGQGYGYTF.

The chain uses TRBV4-1 and TRBJ2-3; D is unclear. CDR1 is MGHRA, CDR2 YSYEKL, per germline. Deletions cut 2 bases from V and 6 bases from J, with 21 bases between. The CDR3 totals 17 residues. In DNA form, the CDR3 reads TGCGCCAGCAGCCAACTCTTGGTCTGGGCGAAATATGATACGCAGTATTTT. This encodes CASSQLLVWAKYDTQYF.

This sequence joins TRBV7-8 and TRBJ2-7; D is undetermined. The CDR3 spans 11 residues. V lost 3 bases and J 7 bases, leaving 7 bases between the germline ends. Germline V gene data show CDR1 as SGHVS and CDR2 as FQNEAQ. DNA of the CDR3: TGTGCCAGCAGCTTGATGGAAGAGCAGTACTTC. Translated, it gives CASSLMEEQYF.

The rearrangement uses TRBV7-2 and TRBJ2-4; D is undetermined. Between the trimmed V and J ends, which lost 5 bases and 5 bases, there was a span of 13 bases. Germline lookup yields CDR1 SGHTA and CDR2 FQGNSA. There are 14 residues in the CDR3. The chain's CDR3 is CASSARVRENIQYF. CDR3 DNA sequence: TGTGCCAGCAGCGCCCGGGTTAGAGAAAACATTCAGTACTTC. The variable domain in full, completed from reference TRBV7-2 and TRBJ2-4, reads GAGVSQSPSNKVTEKGKDVELRCDPISGHTALYWYRQSLGQGLEFLIYFQGNSAPDKSGLPSDRFSAERTGGSVSTLTIQRTQQEDSAVYLCASSARVRENIQYFGAGTRLSVL.

CDR3 protein: CASSLGGQGLTETQYF. The CDR3, as DNA: TGTGCCAGCAGCTTAGGGGGACAGGGACTGACAGAGACCCAGTACTTC. The chain recombines TRBV7-2 with TRBJ2-5; TRBD1 matches 9 bases. The CDR3 length is 16 residues. The ends lost 1 base at V and 4 bases at J; junction bases unmatched: 7. From germline, CDR1 is SGHTA and CDR2 FQGNSA.

The chain is built from TRBV5-4 and TRBJ2-5; TRBD1 matches at 8 bases. Germline V gene data show CDR1 as SGHNT and CDR2 as YYREEE (reference sequence). The length of the CDR3 is 15 residues. With 4 bases clipped from V and 5 bases from J, the junction kept 10 bases outside the gene matches. CDR3 coding DNA: TGTGCCAGCAGCCCTTTGCAGGGGGCCTTGGAGACCCAGTACTTC. It yields the protein CASSPLQGALETQYF.

This clone was counted only a few times. The rearrangement uses TRBV7-3 and TRBJ2-6; weak D call: TRBD1 (5 bases). V gave up 4 bases and J gave up 1 base, with 17 bases separating them. In germline, CDR1 is SGHTA, CDR2 FQGTGA. This CDR3 contains 18 residues. CDR3 nucleotide sequence: TGTGCCAGCAGCTCGGGTAGGGGATTCCCTTCTGGGGCCAACGTCCTGACTTTC. Translating gives CASSSGRGFPSGANVLTF.

In its sample, this clone was seen a few times. V gene TRBV10-3 combines with J gene TRBJ2-1; 10 nucleotides align to TRBD1. There are 14 residues in the CDR3. The germline V gene has CDR1 ENHRY and CDR2 SYGVKD. With 4 bases clipped from V and 7 bases from J, the junction kept 4 bases outside the gene matches. The DNA for the CDR3 is TGTGCCATCAGTGGGGACAGGGGAGAAAATGAGCAGTTCTTC. The encoded protein is CAISGDRGENEQFF.

V gene TRBV10-3 combines with J gene TRBJ2-3; 8 positions agree with TRBD1. Germline CDR1 is ENHRY and CDR2 is SYGVKD. This CDR3 is 14 amino acids long. J lost 4 bases, V lost 3 bases, and 3 bases had no gene match. The CDR3 protein is CAISDDRGADTQYF. The CDR3 region has the DNA TGTGCCATCAGTGACGACAGGGGTGCAGATACGCAGTATTTT.

This clone was picked up a small number of times. The J gene is TRBJ2-1, the V gene TRBV18, with TRBD2 identical over 8 bases. Germline CDR1 and CDR2: KGHSH and LQKENI. V gave up 5 bases and J gave up 6 bases; unmatched junction bases: 9. The CDR3 spans 15 residues. Here the CDR3 reads CASSSSGLVGNEQFF. The CDR3, as DNA: TGTGCCAGCTCATCCTCGGGACTAGTCGGCAATGAGCAGTTCTTC.

This clone was picked up a small number of times. This sequence joins TRBV5-1 and TRBJ1-1; 8 bases match TRBD1. Germline CDR1 is SGHRS and CDR2 is YFSETQ. This CDR3 has 17 amino acids. The ends lost 1 base at V and 1 base at J; junction bases unmatched: 9. The CDR3 DNA reads as TGCGCCAGCAGCTTGAGTTTAAGGGACAGGTGGAACACTGAAGCTTTCTTT. This sequence encodes CASSLSLRDRWNTEAFF. The full variable domain, with the rest looked up from reference TRBV5-1 and TRBJ1-1, is KAGVTQTPRYLIKTRGQQVTLSCSPISGHRSVSWYQQTPGQGLQFLFEYFSETQRNKGNFPGRFSGRQFSNSRSEMNVSTLELGDSALYLCASSLSLRDRWNTEAFFGQGTRLTVV.

V is TRBV18 and J is TRBJ2-1, with no clear D. There are 15 residues in the CDR3. V was clipped by 3 bases and J by 0 bases, with 9 bases between them. CDR1 is KGHSH and CDR2 is LQKENI in the germline V gene. The CDR3 sequence: CASSPTLISYNEQFF. The CDR3 DNA is TGTGCCAGCTCACCTACTCTCATCTCCTACAATGAGCAGTTCTTC. The complete variable domain, with remaining parts taken from reference TRBV18 and TRBJ2-1, reads NAGVMQNPRHLVRRRGQEARLRCSPMKGHSHVYWYRQLPEEGLKFMVYLQKENIIDESGMPKERFSAEFPKEGPSILRIQQVVRGDSAAYFCASSPTLISYNEQFFGPGTRLTVL.